This TCR beta chain originates from a study of T cell responses to AZD1222 COVID-19 vaccine. J was trimmed by 5 bases and V by 3 bases; bases with no gene match: 9. This CDR3 is built from 14 residues. The V gene's germline CDR1 is GTSNPN and CDR2 SVGIG (reference sequence). Clones were read by immunoSEQ multiplex PCR, and TCRdb kept only the in-frame ones, dropping some. The data hold about 56,000 clones, with 70% to 80% observed a single time. In regard to this clone: The antigen remains undetermined.

Combined were second doses at about 4 or about 12 weeks. Overall study findings and caveats: Donors were mostly white British, more females; clonal diversity possibly underestimated.

The receptor comes from an adult who received the AZD1222 COVID-19 vaccine. V and J are TRBV30 and TRBJ2-5, with 7 bases identical to TRBD2. The specimen was peripheral blood, collected 28 days after the second AZD1222 dose. The CDR3 loop is CAWSGLGMWETQYF. The CDR3 DNA reads as TGTGCCTGGAGCGGACTAGGAATGTGGGAGACCCAGTACTTC.